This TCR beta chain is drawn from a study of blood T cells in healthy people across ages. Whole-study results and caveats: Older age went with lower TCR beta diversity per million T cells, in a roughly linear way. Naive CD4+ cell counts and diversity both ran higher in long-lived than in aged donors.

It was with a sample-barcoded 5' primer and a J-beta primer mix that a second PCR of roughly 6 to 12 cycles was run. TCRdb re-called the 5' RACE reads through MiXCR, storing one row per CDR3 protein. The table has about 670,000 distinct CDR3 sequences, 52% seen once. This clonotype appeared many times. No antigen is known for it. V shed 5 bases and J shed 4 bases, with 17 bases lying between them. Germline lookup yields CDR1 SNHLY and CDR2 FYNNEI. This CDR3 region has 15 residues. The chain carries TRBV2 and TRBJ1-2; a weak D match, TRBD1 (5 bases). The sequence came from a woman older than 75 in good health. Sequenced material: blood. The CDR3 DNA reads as TGTGCCAGCAGTCCCGGACTGGGGCTGGGCTATGGCTACACCTTC. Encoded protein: CASSPGLGLGYGYTF.